Below, 12 T cell receptor beta chains from the same sample are listed, as sequenced in a study of T cell repertoires in cytomegalovirus infection. Using its own MiXCR run on the reads, TCRdb lists one record per CDR3 protein. The top ten clones hold about 2.9% of a sample with more than 150,000 distinct CDR3 sequences, roughly 19% of them seen once. The sequencing input was PBMCs. The receptors shown here come from a human donor in good health (CMV status not recorded). Some clones in this sample may be carry-over from other donors' samples.

This clonotype has ten or more counts. The V and J genes are TRBV7-2 and TRBJ2-7; D is unclear. The CDR3 is made up of 14 amino acids. V was pared by 2 bases and J by 1 base, with 9 bases between. Germline V CDR1 and CDR2: SGHTA, FQGNSA. CDR3 residues: CASSLMVDSYEQYF. DNA of the CDR3: TGTGCCAGCAGCTTAATGGTGGATTCCTACGAGCAGTACTTC. The whole variable domain, filled in from reference TRBV7-2 and TRBJ2-7, reads GAGVSQSPSNKVTEKGKDVELRCDPISGHTALYWYRQSLGQGLEFLIYFQGNSAPDKSGLPSDRFSAERTGGSVSTLTIQRTQQEDSAVYLCASSLMVDSYEQYFGPGTRLTVT.

The chain recombines TRBV20-1 with TRBJ1-1; D remains unclear. The germline V and J ends were trimmed by 5 bases and 3 bases, with 7 bases remaining between them. This CDR3 is 11 amino acids long. Germline CDR1 and CDR2: DFQATT and SNEGSKA (reference sequence). CDR3 DNA sequence: TGCAGTGCTGAAAAGGACACTGAAGCTTTCTTT. Protein product: CSAEKDTEAFF.

The table lists this clonotype with many counts. J is TRBJ1-2 and V is TRBV7-3, with 10 bases fitting TRBD1. The CDR3 spans 14 residues. The germline gives CDR1 SGHTA, CDR2 FQGTGA. Trimming at V came to 4 bases and at J to 9 bases, leaving 8 bases not matched to a gene. This CDR3 is CASSSDRGLDSYTF. The CDR3, as DNA: TGTGCCAGCAGCTCCGACAGGGGGCTCGATAGCTACACCTTC.

This clonotype was recorded a few times. The chain joins TRBV7-9 to TRBJ1-5, with 9 nucleotides matching TRBD1. CDR1 SEHNR and CDR2 FQNEAQ come from the germline V gene (reference sequence). The V gene end was trimmed by 5 bases and the J gene end by 6 bases; junction bases not matched to a gene: 5. The CDR3 totals 14 residues. The CDR3 here is CASSGRTGAQPQHF. Here the CDR3 DNA reads TGTGCCAGCAGCGGTCGGACAGGGGCTCAGCCCCAGCATTTT.

The table lists this clonotype with many counts. The chain is built from TRBV11-1 and TRBJ2-5, with unresolved D. Germline lookup yields CDR1 SGHAT and CDR2 FQDESV (reference sequence). The CDR3 consists of 13 residues. Trimming removed 2 bases from V and 7 bases from J, with 11 bases in between. CDR3 loop: CASSLSTIGTQYF. DNA of the CDR3: TGTGCCAGCAGCTTATCTACAATCGGGACCCAGTACTTC. Full variable domain (rest looked up from reference TRBV11-1 and TRBJ2-5): EAEVAQSPRYKITEKSQAVAFWCDPISGHATLYWYRQILGQGPELLVQFQDESVVDDSQLPKDRFSAERLKGVDSTLKIQPAELGDSAMYLCASSLSTIGTQYFGPGTRLLVL.

A few counts support this clonotype. The rearrangement links TRBV2 to TRBJ2-1; 13 bases are a match to TRBD2. Germline CDR1 is SNHLY and CDR2 is FYNNEI. This CDR3 is built from 15 residues. J lost 13 bases, V lost 5 bases, and 11 bases had no gene match. The CDR3 nucleotides are TGTGCCAGCAGTACTAGCGGGAGGGCCGTATCGGATCAGTTCTTC. Translated: CASSTSGRAVSDQFF.

This clonotype was seen ten or more times. The V and J genes are TRBV6-6 and TRBJ2-5; 11 bases are shared with TRBD2. Losses at the gene ends were 5 bases for V and 1 base for J; bases not matched to a gene: 3. CDR1 is MNHNY and CDR2 is SVGAGI in the germline V gene (reference sequence). The CDR3 spans 15 residues. The CDR3 loop reads CASSTGLAVQETQYF. The CDR3 bases are TGTGCCAGCAGTACGGGACTAGCGGTCCAAGAGACCCAGTACTTC.

A few counts support this clonotype. This chain joins TRBV6-8 and TRBJ2-1; D is unclear. The CDR3 runs to 13 residues. The germline V gene encodes CDR1 MNHGY and CDR2 SAAAGT. V gave up 3 bases and J gave up 8 bases, with 11 bases separating them. The CDR3 loop is CASSYIVHDEQFF. In nucleotides, the CDR3 is TGTGCCAGCAGTTATATAGTTCACGATGAGCAGTTCTTC.

J is TRBJ1-5 and V is TRBV28; D is unclear. Germline CDR1 MDHEN, CDR2 SYDVKM. The CDR3 length is 17 residues. V was cut by 2 bases and J by 4 bases, with 18 bases left in between. The CDR3 DNA reads as TGTGCCAGCAGTTTAAGACGATCCGGGCGTCGTAATCAGCCCCAGCATTTT. This sequence encodes CASSLRRSGRRNQPQHF.

This clonotype was seen at least ten times. This chain joins TRBV24-1 and TRBJ2-1; 10 bases are shared with TRBD1. Germline CDR1 is KGHDR and CDR2 is SFDVKD. V trimming: 4 bases; J trimming: 4 bases; junction bases outside the gene matches: 6. The CDR3 totals 16 residues. The CDR3 DNA is TGTGCCACCAGTGAAGACGGGACAGGGGCTTACAATGAGCAGTTCTTC. Translating it yields CATSEDGTGAYNEQFF.

The rearrangement joins TRBV6-6 to TRBJ1-1; D ambiguous. The germline gives CDR1 MNHNY, CDR2 SVGAGI (reference sequence). The CDR3 length is 16 residues. The ends were cut back, 2 bases at V and 2 bases at J, with 15 bases in the middle. The CDR3 nucleotides read TGTGCCAGCAGTTACCTAGGCGGGGAGGGCAACACTGAAGCTTTCTTT. Its translation is CASSYLGGEGNTEAFF.

The chain has TRBV10-3 and TRBJ1-1, with D unclear. The CDR3 spans 14 residues. The V end was cut by 3 bases, the J end by 4 bases, with 12 bases between. From germline, CDR1 is ENHRY and CDR2 SYGVKD. In DNA, the CDR3 is TGTGCCATCAGTGAAGTTAGGAGTGGCACTGAAGCTTTCTTT. This gives the protein CAISEVRSGTEAFF.